These T cell receptor beta chains were read from a single sample in a study of lymphopenia after photon versus proton radiotherapy. The assay was immunoSEQ multiplex PCR, and TCRdb's table has in-frame clones only and misses some. Here the sample spans approximately 8,100 clones, around 88% being singletons. This sample comprised peripheral blood, obtained from a patient treated with photon-based radiotherapy. The receptors here all came from a man older than 75 with cholangiocarcinoma. Each CDR3 is given with its conserved first and last residue. D genes are given only for firm matches. Size is stated for part of the rows, as once, few or many counts, or as a class when the clone is expanded.

size: NA; J: TRBJ2-1; V: TRBV7-8; length: 12; D: TRBD1; CDR3: CASSRTGGEQFF; DNA: TGTGCCAGCAGCAGGACAGGGGGGGAGCAGTTCTTC
size: NA; J: TRBJ1-5; V: TRBV6-6; length: 16; D: NA; CDR3: CASSPLTGYSNQPQHF; DNA: TGTGCCAGCAGTCCTCTGACAGGTTATAGCAATCAGCCCCAGCATTTT
size: NA; J: TRBJ1-6; V: TRBV2; length: 13; D: NA; CDR3: CAIGQTDNSPLHF; DNA: TGTGCCATCGGACAGACCGATAATTCACCCCTCCACTTT
size: NA; J: TRBJ2-4; V: TRBV5-6; length: 16; D: NA; CDR3: CASSSGTVIAKNIQYF; DNA: TGTGCCAGCAGCTCGGGGACGGTTATAGCCAAAAACATTCAGTACTTC
size: NA; J: TRBJ2-3; V: TRBV18; length: 16; D: TRBD2; CDR3: CASSPGIAGSTDTQYF; DNA: TGTGCCAGCTCACCTGGGATAGCGGGGTCCACAGATACGCAGTATTTT
size: NA; J: TRBJ2-6; V: TRBV7-3; length: 17; D: NA; CDR3: CASSLDSRFSGANVLTF; DNA: TGTGCCAGCAGCTTGGACAGCAGATTCTCTGGGGCCAACGTCCTGACTTTC
size: NA; J: TRBJ2-1; V: TRBV10-3; length: 14; D: TRBD2; CDR3: CAISVRGGDNEQFF; DNA: TGTGCCATCAGTGTCCGGGGGGGGGACAATGAGCAGTTCTTC
size: few; J: TRBJ2-3; V: TRBV7-9; length: 19; D: TRBD2; CDR3: CASSSRQLAGGSYTDTQYF; DNA: TGTGCCAGCAGCAGCCGACAACTAGCGGGGGGGTCCTACACAGATACGCAGTATTTT
size: NA; J: TRBJ2-7; V: TRBV19; length: 14; D: NA; CDR3: CASRLSGTSYEQYF; DNA: TGTGCCAGTAGGTTGAGTGGGACCTCCTACGAGCAGTACTTC
size: NA; J: TRBJ1-2; V: TRBV14; length: 15; D: NA; CDR3: CASSQDRTAVYGYTF; DNA: TGTGCCAGCAGCCAAGATCGTACAGCAGTCTATGGCTACACCTTC
size: NA; J: TRBJ2-5; V: TRBV4-2; length: 12; D: NA; CDR3: CASSQDKETQYF; DNA: TGTGCCAGCAGCCAAGATAAGGAGACCCAGTACTTC
size: NA; J: TRBJ1-2; V: TRBV7-8; length: 17; D: NA; CDR3: CASSHLYPREGSYGYTF; DNA: TGTGCCAGCAGCCACCTATACCCAAGGGAAGGGTCCTATGGCTACACCTTC
size: NA; J: TRBJ1-1; V: TRBV27; length: 18; D: TRBD1; CDR3: CASSFSARGLFEGTEAFF; DNA: TGTGCCAGCAGTTTCTCGGCCAGGGGGCTCTTTGAGGGCACTGAAGCTTTCTTT
size: NA; J: TRBJ2-7; V: TRBV27; length: 15; D: TRBD1; CDR3: CASSSPGQGWHEQYF; DNA: TGTGCCAGCAGTTCGCCGGGACAGGGGTGGCACGAGCAGTACTTC
size: NA; J: TRBJ2-3; V: TRBV5-5; length: 13; D: NA; CDR3: CASSLRGEDTQYF; DNA: TGTGCCAGCAGCTTAAGGGGGGAAGATACGCAGTATTTT
size: once; J: TRBJ1-2; V: TRBV27; length: 14; D: TRBD1; CDR3: CASSFLTGGYGYTF; DNA: TGTGCCAGCAGTTTTCTCACAGGGGGCTATGGCTACACCTTC
size: NA; J: TRBJ2-7; V: TRBV19; length: 15; D: TRBD1; CDR3: CASSLRPGQYYEQYF; DNA: TGTGCCAGTAGTCTCCGACCGGGACAGTACTACGAGCAGTACTTC
size: NA; J: TRBJ1-2; V: TRBV11-2; length: 15; D: NA; CDR3: CASSSPRRRAYGYTF; DNA: TGTGCCAGCAGCTCCCCTCGGCGCAGGGCCTATGGCTACACCTTC
size: NA; J: TRBJ2-3; V: TRBV2; length: 17; D: TRBD2; CDR3: CASTLAGGGPRRDTQYF; DNA: TGTGCCAGCACCCTGGCGGGGGGGGGTCCCCGAAGGGATACGCAGTATTTT
size: NA; J: TRBJ2-2; V: TRBV28; length: 15; D: NA; CDR3: CASRYREKYTGELFF; DNA: TGTGCCAGCAGGTACAGGGAAAAGTACACCGGGGAGCTGTTTTTT
size: NA; J: TRBJ2-7; V: TRBV7-9; length: 15; D: NA; CDR3: CASSLGSGVPYEQYF; DNA: TGTGCCAGCAGCTTAGGTTCAGGGGTCCCTTACGAGCAGTACTTC
size: NA; J: TRBJ2-7; V: TRBV6-1; length: 13; D: TRBD1; CDR3: CASRVAGGHEQYF; DNA: TGTGCCAGCAGGGTAGCAGGGGGCCACGAGCAGTACTTC
size: once; J: TRBJ1-1; V: TRBV7-9; length: 12; D: NA; CDR3: CASSALNTEAFF; DNA: TGTGCCAGCAGCGCCCTAAACACTGAAGCTTTCTTT
size: NA; J: TRBJ2-1; V: TRBV20-1; length: 11; D: TRBD1; CDR3: CSAEGQGEQFF; DNA: TGCAGTGCCGAGGGACAGGGGGAGCAGTTCTTC
size: NA; J: TRBJ2-3; V: TRBV29-1; length: 16; D: NA; CDR3: CSVEGPRDGATDTQYF; DNA: TGCAGCGTTGAAGGGCCGAGGGACGGAGCCACAGATACGCAGTATTTT
size: few; J: TRBJ2-3; V: TRBV7-9; length: 15; D: TRBD2; CDR3: CASSLTSGGLDTQYF; DNA: TGTGCCAGCAGCCTGACTAGCGGGGGATTAGATACGCAGTATTTT
size: once; J: TRBJ2-3; V: TRBV7-8; length: 13; D: TRBD1; CDR3: CASSLSTGGGQYF; DNA: TGTGCCAGCAGCTTATCGACAGGGGGCGGGCAGTATTTT
size: NA; J: TRBJ1-6; V: TRBV6-5; length: 15; D: NA; CDR3: CASSSGQTYNSPLHF; DNA: TGTGCCAGCAGCTCTGGACAGACTTATAATTCACCCCTCCACTTT
size: NA; J: TRBJ1-6; V: TRBV5-1; length: 13; D: NA; CDR3: CASSLVALSPLHF; DNA: TGCGCCAGCAGCTTGGTGGCACTATCACCCCTCCACTTT
size: NA; J: TRBJ1-2; V: TRBV6-7; length: 14; D: TRBD1; CDR3: CASTKGQGNYGYTF; DNA: TGTGCCAGCACTAAGGGACAGGGGAACTATGGCTACACCTTC
size: NA; J: TRBJ1-1; V: TRBV28; length: 14; D: NA; CDR3: CASSLNARGTEAFF; DNA: TGTGCCAGCAGTTTAAACGCCAGGGGCACTGAAGCTTTCTTT
size: NA; J: TRBJ1-2; V: TRBV5-6; length: 13; D: NA; CDR3: CASSLLGSGGYTF; DNA: TGTGCCAGCAGCTTGCTGGGTTCGGGGGGCTACACCTTC
size: NA; J: TRBJ1-1; V: TRBV15; length: 14; D: NA; CDR3: CATSTPGRNTEAFF; DNA: TGTGCCACCAGCACTCCAGGACGGAACACTGAAGCTTTCTTT
size: NA; J: TRBJ1-2; V: TRBV6-5; length: 15; D: TRBD1; CDR3: CASSPRQGPSYGYTF; DNA: TGTGCCAGCAGTCCCAGACAGGGACCGAGTTATGGCTACACCTTC
size: NA; J: TRBJ2-7; V: TRBV28; length: 15; D: TRBD1; CDR3: CASSSTGQSLYEQYF; DNA: TGTGCCAGCAGTTCAACGGGACAGTCTCTCTACGAGCAGTACTTC
size: NA; J: TRBJ1-1; V: TRBV7-6; length: 15; D: NA; CDR3: CASSLGTALNTEAFF; DNA: TGTGCCAGCAGCTTAGGGACCGCACTAAACACTGAAGCTTTCTTT
size: NA; J: TRBJ1-5; V: TRBV5-1; length: 15; D: NA; CDR3: CASSLEGVSNQPQHF; DNA: TGCGCCAGCAGCTTGGAGGGGGTTAGCAATCAGCCCCAGCATTTT
size: NA; J: TRBJ2-1; V: TRBV6-1; length: 15; D: TRBD2; CDR3: CASSEFSGGVGEQFF; DNA: TGTGCCAGCAGTGAATTCTCGGGGGGGGTAGGTGAGCAGTTCTTC
size: NA; J: TRBJ2-7; V: TRBV6-1; length: 10; D: NA; CDR3: CASSEGEQYF; DNA: TGTGCCAGCAGTGAGGGCGAGCAGTACTTC
size: NA; J: TRBJ2-4; V: TRBV30; length: 15; D: NA; CDR3: CAWEDPSRAKNIQYF; DNA: TGTGCCTGGGAGGATCCATCCCGGGCCAAAAACATTCAGTACTTC
size: NA; J: TRBJ2-5; V: TRBV4-1; length: 17; D: NA; CDR3: CASSQDAETGEAETQYF; DNA: TGCGCCAGCAGCCAAGATGCAGAAACGGGGGAGGCGGAGACCCAGTACTTC
size: NA; J: TRBJ2-3; V: TRBV23-1; length: 15; D: TRBD2; CDR3: CASKPEERGTDTQYF; DNA: TGCGCCAGCAAGCCGGAGGAGCGGGGGACAGATACGCAGTATTTT
size: NA; J: TRBJ1-4; V: TRBV2; length: 14; D: NA; CDR3: CASSRERTNEKLFF; DNA: TGTGCCAGCAGTCGGGAGCGAACTAATGAAAAACTGTTTTTT
size: NA; J: TRBJ2-7; V: TRBV5-4; length: 12; D: NA; CDR3: CASSFSAVEQYF; DNA: TGTGCCAGCAGCTTCTCCGCAGTCGAGCAGTACTTC
size: NA; J: TRBJ1-4; V: TRBV10-1; length: 13; D: NA; CDR3: CASSESSPGKLFF; DNA: TGCGCCAGCAGTGAGTCCAGTCCGGGAAAACTGTTTTTT
size: NA; J: TRBJ1-1; V: TRBV2; length: 14; D: NA; CDR3: CASSEAGAGTEAFF; DNA: TGTGCCAGCAGTGAAGCCGGGGCCGGGACTGAAGCTTTCTTT
size: once; J: TRBJ1-5; V: TRBV5-1; length: 15; D: NA; CDR3: CASSLDGRVRQPQHF; DNA: TGCGCCAGCAGCTTGGATGGCAGGGTAAGACAGCCCCAGCATTTT
size: NA; J: TRBJ2-1; V: TRBV5-1; length: 15; D: NA; CDR3: CASSDGGTAYNEQFF; DNA: TGCGCCAGCAGCGACGGCGGGACAGCCTACAATGAGCAGTTCTTC